The rows below give T cell receptor beta chains drawn from one sample of a study of blood T cell repertoires in COVID-19. The protocol was immunoSEQ multiplex PCR, while the TCRdb copy is restricted to in-frame clones and leaves out a portion. The repertoire holds some 130,000 clones, more than 70% seen once, with about a tenth in the top ten. Material for sequencing was peripheral blood. Source of these receptors: a middle-aged man with acute or convalescent COVID-19. Both conserved end residues are part of each CDR3. D genes are given only for firm matches. Not every row has a clone size; where given, it reads once, few, many or a size class.

j_call: TRBJ2-5; v_call: TRBV7-9; clone_size: .; d_call: TRBD2; cdr3_nt: TGTGCCAGCAGCGCTGCCGGGCGGGAGGGCCTCAAAGAGACCCAGTACTTC; cdr3_aa: CASSAAGREGLKETQYF
j_call: TRBJ1-1; v_call: TRBV19; clone_size: .; d_call: .; cdr3_nt: TGTGCCAGTAGTATGTTAAGTGCGGGGGCTTTCTTT; cdr3_aa: CASSMLSAGAFF
j_call: TRBJ2-7; v_call: TRBV24-1; clone_size: .; d_call: .; cdr3_nt: TGTGCCACCAGTGATTTCCCTAGCTCTCGCGAGCAGTACTTC; cdr3_aa: CATSDFPSSREQYF
j_call: TRBJ2-1; v_call: TRBV20-1; clone_size: .; d_call: .; cdr3_nt: TGCAGTGTTAGTGGAGGGGGCGCTTTTGACAATGAGCAGTTCTTC; cdr3_aa: CSVSGGGAFDNEQFF
j_call: TRBJ1-5; v_call: TRBV27; clone_size: .; d_call: TRBD1; cdr3_nt: TGTGCCAGCAGTTGGACAGGCCACCAGCCCCAGCATTTT; cdr3_aa: CASSWTGHQPQHF
j_call: TRBJ2-3; v_call: TRBV10-2; clone_size: .; d_call: .; cdr3_nt: TGCGCCAGCAGTGAAAGCGGGAGCACAGATACGCAGTATTTT; cdr3_aa: CASSESGSTDTQYF
j_call: TRBJ1-5; v_call: TRBV7-9; clone_size: many; d_call: TRBD1; cdr3_nt: TGTGCCAGCAGCACAGGGGGCGGCAATCAGCCCCAGCATTTT; cdr3_aa: CASSTGGGNQPQHF
j_call: TRBJ1-1; v_call: TRBV5-4; clone_size: .; d_call: .; cdr3_nt: TGTGCCAGCAGCTCCAAGACTGACGCGAGCACTGAAGCTTTCTTT; cdr3_aa: CASSSKTDASTEAFF
j_call: TRBJ1-2; v_call: TRBV5-1; clone_size: once; d_call: TRBD1; cdr3_nt: TGCGCCAGCAGAGGGCAGGGGGAAGACTATGGCTACACCTTC; cdr3_aa: CASRGQGEDYGYTF
j_call: TRBJ1-4; v_call: TRBV19; clone_size: .; d_call: TRBD1; cdr3_nt: TGTGCCAGTAGTAGGAAGAAAGGGACAGTCTCGACTAATGAAAAACTGTTTTTT; cdr3_aa: CASSRKKGTVSTNEKLFF
j_call: TRBJ2-1; v_call: TRBV5-1; clone_size: .; d_call: .; cdr3_nt: TGCGCCAGCAGCTTATACCAGGGGAGAGGCCTCGACAATGAGCAGTTCTTC; cdr3_aa: CASSLYQGRGLDNEQFF
j_call: TRBJ2-1; v_call: TRBV18; clone_size: .; d_call: .; cdr3_nt: TGTGCCAGCTCACCAGGGCATAGCTCCTACAATGAGCAGTTCTTC; cdr3_aa: CASSPGHSSYNEQFF
j_call: TRBJ2-1; v_call: TRBV5-1; clone_size: once; d_call: TRBD2; cdr3_nt: TGCGCCAGCAGCCGCCGACTAGCGGGATCCGACAATGAGCAGTTCTTC; cdr3_aa: CASSRRLAGSDNEQFF
j_call: TRBJ2-2; v_call: TRBV11-3; clone_size: .; d_call: TRBD1; cdr3_nt: TGTGCCAGCAGCCCACGGGCAGGGGGCTATGCCGGGGAGCTGTTTTTT; cdr3_aa: CASSPRAGGYAGELFF